This record concerns one TCR beta chain sequence. Its antigen is not identified. This entry is derived from a study of OX40 agonist ivuxolimab in advanced cancers. Study outcomes and limitations: Low levels of normalized T-cell clonal expansion also appeared in some nonresponders. At 0.1 to 3.0 mg/kg, clonal expansion of CD4+ and CD8+ blood T cells had occurred by week 6. The mean number of expanded clones was higher in CD8+ T cells than in CD4+.

V lost 5 bases and J 7 bases, leaving 18 bases between the germline ends. This CDR3 contains 16 residues. Germline V gene sequence: CDR1 SEHNR, CDR2 FQNEAQ (reference sequence). Patients had blood sampled at baseline and again on cycle 4 day 1 and cycle 7 day 1. TCRdb keeps only in-frame clones here, not all; method: immunoSEQ multiplex PCR. The repertoire holds 55,000 to 70,000 clones, with more than 75% as singletons. The input for sequencing was CD4+ or CD8+ T cells sorted from blood, taken in a trial of the OX40 agonist ivuxolimab. The V call is TRBV7-9, the J call TRBJ1-6; tentative D call: TRBD1 (6 bases). The receptor's source is an adult with an advanced solid tumor such as melanoma, head and neck, liver or kidney cancer. The CDR3 reads CASSALRGTGNSPLHF. The CDR3 region has the DNA TGTGCCAGCAGCGCCCTAAGGGGGACGGGGAATTCACCCCTCCACTTT.